The clone carrying this T cell receptor beta chain was seen many times. Template material for amplifying TCR beta CDR3 regions consisted of RNA transcripts. The HTBI primer set was used in a first-round RT-PCR of the TCR CDR3. From the multiplex PCR reads, TCRdb called clonotypes with MiXCR, one entry per CDR3 protein. Of 350,000 to 400,000 distinct CDR3 sequences detected, 15% appear once; the ten largest clones hold about 30%. This sample is drawn from a study of T cells in Graves' hyperthyroidism and ophthalmopathy. Study at large: Blood from the periphery was taken at initial diagnosis, before any treatment.

Trimming cost V 1 base and J 6 bases, with 7 bases left between them. The germline CDR1 and CDR2 sequences are SGHVS and FQNEAQ. The CDR3 sequence is 12 residues long. The PBMCs were sourced from fresh peripheral blood (around 9.3 ml). The chain is built from TRBV7-8 and TRBJ2-7; no clear D. The clonotype was recovered from a woman aged 25 to 39 with Graves' hyperthyroidism. Sequencing was performed on blood. This CDR3 is CASSLVAAEQYF. The CDR3 DNA reads as TGTGCCAGCAGCTTAGTAGCTGCCGAGCAGTACTTC.